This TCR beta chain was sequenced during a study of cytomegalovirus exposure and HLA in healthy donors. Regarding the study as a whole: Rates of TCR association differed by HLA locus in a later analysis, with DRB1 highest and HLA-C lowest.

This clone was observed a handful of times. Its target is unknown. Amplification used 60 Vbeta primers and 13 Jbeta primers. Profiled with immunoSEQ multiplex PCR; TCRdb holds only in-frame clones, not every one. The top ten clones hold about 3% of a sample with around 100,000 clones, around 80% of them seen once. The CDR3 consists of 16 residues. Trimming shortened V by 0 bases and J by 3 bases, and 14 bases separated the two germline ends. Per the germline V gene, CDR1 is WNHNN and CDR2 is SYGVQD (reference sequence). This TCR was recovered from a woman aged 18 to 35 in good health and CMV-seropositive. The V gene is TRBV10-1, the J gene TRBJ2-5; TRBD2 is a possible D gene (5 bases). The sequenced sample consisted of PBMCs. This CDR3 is CASSESAAPREETQYF. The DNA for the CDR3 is TGCGCCAGCAGTGAGTCGGCGGCGCCGAGGGAAGAGACCCAGTACTTC.